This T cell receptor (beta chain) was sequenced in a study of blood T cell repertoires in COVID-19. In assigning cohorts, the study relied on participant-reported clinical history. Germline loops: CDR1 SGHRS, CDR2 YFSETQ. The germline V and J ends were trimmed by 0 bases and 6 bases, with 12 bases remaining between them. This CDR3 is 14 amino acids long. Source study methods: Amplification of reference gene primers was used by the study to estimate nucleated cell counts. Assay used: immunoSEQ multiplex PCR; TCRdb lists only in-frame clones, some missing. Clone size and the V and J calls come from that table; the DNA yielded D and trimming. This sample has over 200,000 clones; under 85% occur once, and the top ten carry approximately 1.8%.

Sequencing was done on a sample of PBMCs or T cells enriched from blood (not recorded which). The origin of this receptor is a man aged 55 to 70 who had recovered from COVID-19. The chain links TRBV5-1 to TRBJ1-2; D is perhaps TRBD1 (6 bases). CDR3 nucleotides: TGCGCCAGCAGCTTGGTTCGGGGGGCGGATGGCTACACCTTC. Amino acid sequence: CASSLVRGADGYTF. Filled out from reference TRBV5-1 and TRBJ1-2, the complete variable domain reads KAGVTQTPRYLIKTRGQQVTLSCSPISGHRSVSWYQQTPGQGLQFLFEYFSETQRNKGNFPGRFSGRQFSNSRSEMNVSTLELGDSALYLCASSLVRGADGYTFGSGTRLTVV.